The TCR beta chain described here comes from a study of T-cell memory formation after mild COVID-19. General study results and limits: Mainly in CM and EM were contracting CD4+ clones; CD8+ were in EMRA. Day 15 to 85 contracting clones showed balanced CD4/CD8; day 15 to 37 expanders favored CD4+.

The CDR3 has 13 amino acids. Germline V gene sequence: CDR1 LNHDA, CDR2 SQIVND (reference sequence). Trimming cost V 5 bases and J 2 bases, with 10 bases left between them. Each CDR3 protein gets one entry after TCRdb re-called the 5' RACE reads with MiXCR. This table holds 450,000 to 650,000 distinct CDR3 sequences, around 21% found once. Concerning this clonotype: Its specificity is not known.

The chain links TRBV19 to TRBJ2-7; D call uncertain. The sample comprised PBMCs or a T cell subset sorted from them (not recorded which). The TCR was taken from an adult woman who had mild COVID-19 (a few samples of this study predate the infection). Cell type and time point are not known. In DNA form, the CDR3 reads TGTGCCAGTAGTGGCCCATTAGCCTACGAGCAGTACTTC. Encoded protein: CASSGPLAYEQYF.